The next 19 T cell receptor beta chains were all read from a single sample in a study of blood T cell repertoires in COVID-19 (dated by TCRdb to the early 2020s). Libraries were prepared through the immunoSEQ multiplex PCR assay. TCRdb re-hosts the immuneACCESS table, in-frame sequences only. Its copies lack some clones; in the studies checked, an unresolved V gene accounts for under half of them, and the cause for the rest is not known. The sample has nearly 80,000 clones on record, 70% to 90% of them singletons. Together, the top ten hold roughly 5.3% of the sample. The sequenced sample was peripheral blood. All receptors come from a woman of 80 years or more with active or convalescent COVID-19.

The rearrangement uses TRBV27 and TRBJ2-3; 7 bases agree with TRBD2. In germline, CDR1 is MNHEY, CDR2 SMNVEV (reference sequence). Trimming at V came to 6 bases and at J to 0 bases, leaving 3 bases not matched to a gene. The CDR3 contains 14 residues. CDR3 amino acids: CASSLAVSTDTQYF. The CDR3 coding sequence is TGTGCCAGCAGCCTAGCGGTCAGCACAGATACGCAGTATTTT.

The rearrangement joins TRBV24-1 to TRBJ2-3; 14 bases map to TRBD2. Germline values: CDR1 KGHDR, CDR2 SFDVKD. With 5 bases clipped from V and 5 bases from J, the junction kept 8 bases outside the gene matches. The CDR3 totals 17 residues. DNA for the CDR3: TGTGCCACCAGTGTTCTGACTAGCGGGGGGGCCAAAGATACGCAGTATTTT. Its protein is CATSVLTSGGAKDTQYF.

This clone was seen just once. The chain joins TRBV6-5 to TRBJ2-7; possibly TRBD2 for D (7 bases). Germline V gene data show CDR1 as MNHEY and CDR2 as SVGAGI. The ends were cut back, 8 bases at V and 0 bases at J, with 11 bases in the middle. The CDR3 is 13 residues long. Here the CDR3 reads CASGAGASYEQYF. In DNA form, the CDR3 reads TGTGCCAGCGGGGCGGGGGCCTCCTACGAGCAGTACTTC.

The rearrangement joins TRBV5-1 to TRBJ2-7; maybe TRBD1 (5 bases). This CDR3 comprises 12 residues. Per the germline V gene, CDR1 is SGHRS and CDR2 is YFSETQ. The V end lost 4 bases, the J end lost 3 bases, and 8 bases lay between the germline ends. As DNA, the CDR3 is TGCGCCAGCAGCGCCGACAGCTACGAGCAGTACTTC. It yields the protein CASSADSYEQYF. Combining the CDR3 with reference TRBV5-1 and TRBJ2-7 gives the whole variable domain KAGVTQTPRYLIKTRGQQVTLSCSPISGHRSVSWYQQTPGQGLQFLFEYFSETQRNKGNFPGRFSGRQFSNSRSEMNVSTLELGDSALYLCASSADSYEQYFGPGTRLTVT.

The chain is built from TRBV29-1 and TRBJ2-5; 11 positions match TRBD2. This CDR3 is built from 15 residues. Germline V gene lookup returns CDR1 SQVTM and CDR2 ANQGSEA. With V trimmed by 6 bases and J by 5 bases, 11 bases remained unmatched. DNA for the CDR3: TGCAGCGTCGCAACTCTAGCGGGGGGCCAGGAGACCCAGTACTTC. Its protein is CSVATLAGGQETQYF.

The chain couples TRBV7-2 to TRBJ2-3, with 10 bases matching TRBD2. The CDR3 sequence is 15 residues long. Trimming at V came to 6 bases and at J to 4 bases, leaving 7 bases not matched to a gene. The germline gives CDR1 SGHTA, CDR2 FQGNSA. The CDR3 reads CASRQLAGRSDTQYF. CDR3 in DNA: TGTGCCAGCAGACAACTAGCGGGACGATCAGATACGCAGTATTTT.

The chain is built from TRBV6-6 and TRBJ2-6; 10 positions match TRBD1. Germline assignment: CDR1 MNHNY and CDR2 SVGAGI (reference sequence). CDR3 length: 19 amino acids. J was trimmed by 0 bases and V by 5 bases; bases with no gene match: 10. The CDR3 region is CASSRRGTGAPSGANVLTF. The CDR3 DNA follows: TGTGCCAGCAGTCGGCGGGGGACAGGGGCTCCCTCTGGGGCCAACGTCCTGACTTTC.

The V and J genes are TRBV7-2 and TRBJ1-6; 7 bases are shared with TRBD1. Looked up from germline, CDR1 is SGHTA and CDR2 is FQGNSA. Trimming at V came to 4 bases and at J to 0 bases, leaving 3 bases not matched to a gene. This CDR3 has 16 amino acids. The CDR3 spells CASSSTGSSYNSPLHF. The DNA for the CDR3 is TGTGCCAGCAGCTCGACAGGGAGCTCCTATAATTCACCCCTCCACTTT.

CDR3 sequence reads: CASSRTSGGYNEQFF. DNA for the CDR3: TGTGCCAGCAGTAGGACTAGCGGGGGCTACAATGAGCAGTTCTTC. V is TRBV9 and J is TRBJ2-1; 13 bases fit TRBD2. This CDR3 has 15 amino acids. Unmatched junction bases numbered 2, after V lost 5 bases and J lost 3 bases. Germline CDR1 and CDR2: SGDLS and YYNGEE.

The chain uses TRBV14 and TRBJ2-5, with 11 bases identical to TRBD2. The CDR3 loop spans 19 amino acids. V was clipped by 5 bases and J by 2 bases; unmatched bases: 16. Germline CDR1 and CDR2: SGHDN and FVKESK. CDR3 region: CASSSFGGLAGGSQETQYF. Here the CDR3 DNA reads TGTGCCAGCAGCTCCTTCGGAGGGCTAGCGGGGGGAAGTCAAGAGACCCAGTACTTC.

The gene calls are TRBV5-1 and TRBJ2-3; TRBD1 might be the D (5 bases). V lost 0 bases to trimming and J lost 8 bases, with 13 bases between them. The V gene's germline CDR1 is SGHRS and CDR2 YFSETQ. The CDR3 is 14 residues long. CDR3 sequence: CASSLEGTQGTQYF. The CDR3 DNA is TGCGCCAGCAGCTTGGAAGGAACCCAGGGTACGCAGTATTTT.

The chain employs TRBV12-1 and TRBJ2-5; the table's D gene call, TRBD2, was not cross checked with the DNA. TRBV12-1 corresponds to a pseudogene. There are 20 residues in the CDR3. As DNA, the CDR3 is TGTGCCAGCAGCTTTAACCGCTTTAGACTTAGCGGGAGGGGGTGGGAGACCCAGTACTTC. It is translated as CASSFNRFRLSGRGWETQYF.

The chain combines TRBV7-9 with TRBJ2-3, with D perhaps TRBD1 (6 bases). V was pared by 5 bases and J by 1 base, with 25 bases between. Germline V gene data show CDR1 as SEHNR and CDR2 as FQNEAQ (reference sequence). The CDR3 runs 19 residues. The CDR3 spells CASSPLVSGEGYRTDTQYF. In DNA form, the CDR3 reads TGTGCCAGCAGCCCCCTAGTCTCAGGGGAAGGCTATCGCACAGATACGCAGTATTTT.

This clone was seen only once. The J gene is TRBJ2-1, the V gene TRBV11-3, with 7 bases fitting TRBD1. The CDR3 extends over 14 amino acids. Trimming took 5 bases from V and 8 from J; bases not matched to a gene: 9. CDR1 is SGHNT and CDR2 is YENEEA in the germline V gene. The DNA of the CDR3 is TGTGCCAGCAGCGAAGGGACAGCTACTGATGAGCAGTTCTTC. Residues: CASSEGTATDEQFF.

V usage is TRBV15 and J usage is TRBJ1-2; TRBD1 agrees at 8 bases. Germline V gene data show CDR1 as LNHNV and CDR2 as YYDKDF (reference sequence). This CDR3 is built from 18 residues. V trimming: 3 bases; J trimming: 5 bases; junction bases outside the gene matches: 17. CDR3: CATSSQGQGPIPDYGYTF. For the CDR3, the DNA is TGTGCCACCAGCAGCCAAGGACAGGGTCCCATCCCCGATTATGGCTACACCTTC.

The chain carries TRBV4-3 and TRBJ2-3; 11 nucleotides line up with TRBD1. Germline V CDR1 and CDR2: LGHNA, YSLEER. This CDR3 is 18 amino acids long. The junction had 17 bases not matched to a gene; V was cut back by 4 bases and J by 8 bases. CDR3 residues: CASSPIGDGQGARGTQYF. Written as DNA, the CDR3 is TGCGCCAGCAGCCCGATCGGCGACGGACAGGGGGCCCGAGGTACGCAGTATTTT.

This sequence joins TRBV19 and TRBJ1-1, with 9 positions matching TRBD1. The CDR3 length is 14 residues. Germline V gives CDR1 LNHDA, CDR2 SQIVND (reference sequence). J gave up 4 bases and V 4 bases, and 4 bases lay outside the gene matches. This CDR3 is CASSRTGVGTEAFF. CDR3 DNA sequence: TGTGCCAGTAGTAGGACAGGGGTGGGCACTGAAGCTTTCTTT.

The chain uses TRBV5-4 and TRBJ2-5; D is possibly TRBD1 (6 bases). Per the germline V gene, CDR1 is SGHNT and CDR2 is YYREEE (reference sequence). CDR3 length: 15 amino acids. V lost 4 bases to trimming and J lost 5 bases, with 18 bases between them. Here the CDR3 DNA reads TGTGCCAGCAGCGAGGGACAACTGGGGAAGGAGACCCAGTACTTC. Protein: CASSEGQLGKETQYF.

DNA for the CDR3: TGTGCCAGCAGCCCCCCCCCGGTTGATACGCAGTATTTT. Protein: CASSPPPVDTQYF. The J gene is TRBJ2-3, the V gene TRBV6-5; no firm D call. Per germline, CDR1 MNHEY and CDR2 SVGAGI. Trimming took off 6 bases at V and 6 bases at J, with 13 bases between the two ends. The CDR3 has 13 residues.